These 7 T cell receptor beta chains were sequenced from one sample in a study of blood T cell repertoires in COVID-19 (dated by TCRdb to 2020 to 2022). Library construction relied on the immunoSEQ multiplex PCR assay. As stored in TCRdb, this immuneACCESS dataset retains in-frame rearrangements with V and J assigned. A fraction of the clones does not appear; measured against another copy, unresolved V genes explain less than half of the discrepancy, and the remainder lacks a known reason. In all, the sample holds 300,000 to 350,000 clones, and roughly 87% of those were seen once. The ten most abundant clones make up under 1.3% of the sample. Input material: PBMCs or T cells enriched from blood (not recorded which). These TCRs come from a woman younger than 45 who had recovered from COVID-19.

The J gene is TRBJ1-2, the V gene TRBV7-8, with 8 positions matching TRBD1. After removal of 1 base from V and 6 bases from J, the junction contained 1 base not matched to a gene. This CDR3 has 13 residues. CDR1 SGHVS and CDR2 FQNEAQ come from the germline V gene. CDR3 nucleotide sequence: TGTGCCAGCAGCTTAGGGACAGGGAATGGCTACACCTTC. This gives the protein CASSLGTGNGYTF. Full variable domain (remainder filled in from reference TRBV7-8 and TRBJ1-2): GAGVSQSPRYKVAKRGQDVALRCDPISGHVSLFWYQQALGQGPEFLTYFQNEAQLDKSGLPSDRFFAERPEGSVSTLKIQRTQQEDSAVYLCASSLGTGNGYTFGSGTRLTVV.

The chain has TRBV9 and TRBJ2-5; 11 bases map to TRBD2. The trim removed 1 base at V and 5 bases at J, leaving 4 bases unmatched. The CDR3 sequence is 15 residues long. Germline V gives CDR1 SGDLS, CDR2 YYNGEE. Here the CDR3 reads CASSVLAGGVETQYF. Here the CDR3 DNA reads TGTGCCAGCAGCGTATTAGCGGGGGGGGTGGAGACCCAGTACTTC. The full variable domain, completed using reference TRBV9 and TRBJ2-5, is DSGVTQTPKHLITATGQRVTLRCSPRSGDLSVYWYQQSLDQGLQFLIQYYNGEERAKGNILERFSAQQFPDLHSELNLSSLELGDSALYFCASSVLAGGVETQYFGPGTRLLVL.

J is TRBJ1-1 and V is TRBV10-3, with D perhaps matching TRBD1 (5 bases). Germline V lookup: CDR1 ENHRY, CDR2 SYGVKD. CDR3 length equals 16 residues. V was shortened by 2 bases and J by 3 bases, with 16 bases between the two germline ends. The DNA for the CDR3 is TGTGCCATCAGTGAGACGATGGAGGGGAGGCACACTGAAGCTTTCTTT. As protein: CAISETMEGRHTEAFF.

CDR3 nucleotide sequence: TGTGCCAGCAGTTTAGGGGGGAGCGGCTCTGGAAACACCATATATTTT. Translated: CASSLGGSGSGNTIYF. The J gene is TRBJ1-3, the V gene TRBV28; TRBD1 might be the D (5 bases). The ends were cut back, 2 bases at V and 0 bases at J, with 11 bases in the middle. The CDR3 runs to 16 residues. Germline lookup yields CDR1 MDHEN and CDR2 SYDVKM.

The chain uses TRBV7-9 and TRBJ1-5; TRBD1 matches 7 bases. The trim removed 4 bases at V and 3 bases at J, leaving 3 bases unmatched. Germline CDR1 and CDR2: SEHNR and FQNEAQ (reference sequence). The CDR3 loop spans 14 amino acids. The CDR3 protein is CASSWDSLNQPQHF. CDR3 nucleotide sequence: TGTGCCAGCAGCTGGGACAGCCTCAATCAGCCCCAGCATTTT.

This clone was picked up one time. This chain joins TRBV11-2 and TRBJ2-5; 8 bases agree with TRBD2. The germline V gene has CDR1 SGHAT and CDR2 FQNNGV. The trim removed 5 bases at V and 5 bases at J, leaving 13 bases unmatched. The CDR3 is 16 residues long. The CDR3 is CASSPGRRGAGETQYF. In DNA form, the CDR3 reads TGTGCCAGCAGCCCCGGGCGGCGGGGGGCCGGGGAGACCCAGTACTTC.

A few counts support this clone. The chain carries TRBV24-1 and TRBJ2-2; D might be TRBD2 (5 bases). The germline CDR1 and CDR2 sequences are KGHDR and SFDVKD. V was shortened by 9 bases and J by 3 bases, with 10 bases between the two germline ends. There are 13 residues in the CDR3. The DNA of the CDR3 is TGTGCCACCTCCCTGAGGGACACCGGGGAGCTGTTTTTT. Protein product: CATSLRDTGELFF.